This T cell receptor (beta chain) came from a study of cytomegalovirus exposure and HLA in healthy donors. As for the study in general: Researchers found that more than 70% of 300 to 450 genotyped donors fell within the Caucasian-associated ancestry cluster. Study findings and constraints: According to a later analysis, donors in an Asian-associated ancestry cluster reportedly had fewer N-insertions than the 666-donor mean.

As regards this clone: What it recognizes is unknown. At one of its ends the junction is not consistent with the germline gene, which may arise from a read error.

Researchers ran the PCR with 60 Vbeta and 13 Jbeta primers. Profiled with immunoSEQ multiplex PCR; TCRdb holds only in-frame clones, not every one. The sample is made up of about 160,000 clones, and the top ten hold approximately 2.3% of it. The CDR3 sequence is 16 residues long. The germline gives CDR1 PRHDT, CDR2 FYEKMQ (reference sequence). Sequencing was done on a sample of PBMCs. V and J are TRBV13 and TRBJ2-2; TRBD1 matches 9 bases. The clonotype comes from a man aged 25 to 40 in good health and CMV-seronegative. The chain's CDR3 is CTSSLVGQGVTGELFF. CDR3 DNA: TGTACCAGCAGCTTAGTGGGACAGGGTGTAACCGGGGAGCTGTTTTTT.